This TCR beta chain is from a study of cytomegalovirus exposure and HLA in healthy donors. The wider study: HLA-typed donors were the source of 90 million or so unique TCRs, which an early data release held. Study-wide results and caveats: The classifier reportedly diagnosed cytomegalovirus status with high sensitivity and specificity. Altogether, more than 150 TCR beta chains were recorded as cytomegalovirus-associated.

On this clone: Antigen specificity is unknown.

Primers included in the PCR were 60 Vbeta and 13 Jbeta primers. Libraries were prepared by immunoSEQ multiplex PCR; TCRdb keeps only in-frame clonotypes and omits some of them. This table has approximately 100,000 clones, around 79% appearing once. In germline, CDR1 is SNHLY, CDR2 FYNNEI. The germline V and J ends were trimmed by 3 bases and 5 bases, with 13 bases remaining between them. The CDR3 loop spans 14 amino acids. What was sequenced was PBMCs. The chain combines TRBV2 with TRBJ2-5; D possibly corresponds to TRBD2 (5 bases). The TCR comes from a woman aged 35 to 49 in good health and CMV-seronegative. CDR3 sequence: CASSEMTEAETQYF. In nucleotides, the CDR3 is TGTGCCAGCAGTGAGATGACGGAGGCCGAGACCCAGTACTTC.